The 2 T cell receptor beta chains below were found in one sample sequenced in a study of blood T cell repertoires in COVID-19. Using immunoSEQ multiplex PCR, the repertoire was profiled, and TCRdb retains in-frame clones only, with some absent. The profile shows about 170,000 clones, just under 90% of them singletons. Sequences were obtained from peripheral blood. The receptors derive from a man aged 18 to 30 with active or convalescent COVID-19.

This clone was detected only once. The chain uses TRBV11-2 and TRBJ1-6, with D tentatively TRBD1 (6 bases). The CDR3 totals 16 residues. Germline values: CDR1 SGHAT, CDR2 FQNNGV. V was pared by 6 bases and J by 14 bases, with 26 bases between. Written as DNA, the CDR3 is TGTGCCAGCAGTCTAAGAGGACAGCGCGCTTCAGGGGCCCTCCACTTT. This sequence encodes CASSLRGQRASGALHF.

The CDR3 nucleotides are TGTGCCAGTAGTATTCAGGGGTGGGACACTGAAGCTTTCTTT. It codes for CASSIQGWDTEAFF. This rearrangement joins TRBV19 to TRBJ1-1; D is possibly TRBD1 (6 bases). The V end was cut by 3 bases, the J end by 3 bases, with 11 bases between. The CDR3 runs to 14 residues. Germline V gene lookup returns CDR1 LNHDA and CDR2 SQIVND (reference sequence).